This is a list of T cell receptor beta chains from one sample in a study of shared clonotypes between healthy human individuals. Using immunoSEQ multiplex PCR, the repertoire was profiled, and TCRdb retains in-frame clones only, with some absent. The table shows roughly 1,000,000 clones, with roughly 74% occurring only once. The sequenced sample consisted of memory CD4+ T cells from PBMCs. The receptors were sampled from a man aged 18 to 35 in good health. Some clones in this sample may be carry-over from other donors' samples. Each CDR3 is given with its conserved first and last residue. The D gene is left open where the match is weak. The size entry is marked missing in some rows and otherwise reads once, few, many or a size class.

j_call d_call clone_size v_call cdr3_nt cdr3_aa
TRBJ2-1 - - TRBV6-1 TGTGCCAGCAGTCCTACCACCTACAATGAGCAGTTCTTC CASSPTTYNEQFF
TRBJ2-1 TRBD2 - TRBV28 TGTGCCAGCAGTTTAGGGACTAGCCTTGAGCAGTTCTTC CASSLGTSLEQFF
TRBJ2-7 - - TRBV7-3 TGTGCCAGCAGCTTAGGGCTAGCGCGCTCCTACGAGCAGTACTTC CASSLGLARSYEQYF
TRBJ1-3 - - TRBV9 TGTGCCAGCAGCGAGGGTGGACAAATAATCGGAAACACCATATATTTT CASSEGGQIIGNTIYF
TRBJ1-5 TRBD1 - TRBV30 TGTGCCTGGAGTATCCGCGACAGGGGCCTGGGTAATCAGCCCCAGCATTTT CAWSIRDRGLGNQPQHF
TRBJ2-7 - many TRBV5-1 TGCGCCAGCAGCTGGGCCGGGACATTCTACTACGAGCAGTACTTC CASSWAGTFYYEQYF
TRBJ2-5 - - TRBV7-9 TGTGCCAGCAGCTTAGGAACAGCTCAAGAGACCCAGTACTTC CASSLGTAQETQYF
TRBJ1-1 - - TRBV4-2 TGTGCCAGCAGCCAAGATGGGGGGCGAGACACTGAAGCTTTCTTT CASSQDGGRDTEAFF
TRBJ2-7 TRBD2 - TRBV10-3 TGTGCCATCAGGGGATCAGCGGGAGGGCCAGCCTACGAGCAGTACTTC CAIRGSAGGPAYEQYF
TRBJ2-3 - - TRBV7-8 TGTGCCAGCAGCTTAGCGGGAGTGGCAGATACGCAGTATTTT CASSLAGVADTQYF
TRBJ2-2 TRBD2 once TRBV5-1 TGCGCCAGCAGCTCTGGACACCTAGCGGGAGGGGTCACCGGGGAGCTGTTTTTT CASSSGHLAGGVTGELFF
TRBJ1-2 - few TRBV30 TGTGCCTGGGTCGGGAAGCCAGACTATGGCTACACCTTC CAWVGKPDYGYTF
TRBJ2-2 - - TRBV6-5 TGTGCCAGCGTCAGGCAGGGCGGGACCGGGGAGCTGTTTTTT CASVRQGGTGELFF
TRBJ2-7 - - TRBV9 TGTGCCAGCAGCGCGGACAGCCGCTCCTACGAGCAGTACTTC CASSADSRSYEQYF
TRBJ2-5 TRBD2 - TRBV5-1 TGCGCCAGCCACACCGGACTAGCGGGAGTACAAGAGACCCAGTACTTC CASHTGLAGVQETQYF
TRBJ1-5 - - TRBV2 TGTGCCAGCAATGGGGAACCCCGCAATCAGCCCCAGCATTTT CASNGEPRNQPQHF
TRBJ2-3 - - TRBV20-1 TGCAGGATGGGGAACACAGATACGCAGTATTTT CRMGNTDTQYF
TRBJ2-5 - few TRBV7-9 TGTGCCAGCAGTTTCATAGCGTTAGAGACCCAGTACTTC CASSFIALETQYF
TRBJ1-1 TRBD1 - TRBV6-6 TGTGCCAGCAGTTCAACAGGGGCTGGCACTGAAGCTTTCTTT CASSSTGAGTEAFF
TRBJ2-1 TRBD2 - TRBV2 TGTGCCAGCAGGACCCTAGCGGGAGACCCTCGGCACAATGAGCAGTTCTTC CASRTLAGDPRHNEQFF
TRBJ1-1 - - TRBV7-8 TGTGCCAGCAGCTTAGTGTGGCGAGGGACTGAAGCTTTCTTT CASSLVWRGTEAFF
TRBJ2-7 - - TRBV14 TGTGCCAGCAGCTCAGCGGGCTGGTATCTGTACGAGCAGTACTTC CASSSAGWYLYEQYF
TRBJ1-1 - - TRBV29-1 TGCAGCGTTCTCTCAGACCTAGGGGACAAGAAAGCTTTCTTT CSVLSDLGDKKAFF
TRBJ2-7 - - TRBV28 TGTGCCAGCAGTATGAGGATGCCCGCCGAGCAGTACTTC CASSMRMPAEQYF
TRBJ1-2 - - TRBV5-6 TGTGCCAGCAGCTATGCCGGGACGGATTACCCCTATGGCTACACCTTC CASSYAGTDYPYGYTF